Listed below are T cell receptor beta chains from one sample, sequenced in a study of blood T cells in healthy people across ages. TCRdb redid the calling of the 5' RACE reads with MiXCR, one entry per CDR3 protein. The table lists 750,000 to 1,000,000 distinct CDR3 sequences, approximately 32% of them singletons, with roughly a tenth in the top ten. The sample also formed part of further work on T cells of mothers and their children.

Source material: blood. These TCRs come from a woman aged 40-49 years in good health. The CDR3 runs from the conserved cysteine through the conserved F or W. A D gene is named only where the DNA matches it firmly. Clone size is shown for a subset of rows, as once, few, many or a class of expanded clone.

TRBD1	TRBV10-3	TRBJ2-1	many	TGTGCCATCAGTGAGTCGACAGGGGTCCTCACCCCCAATGAGCAGTTCTTC	CAISESTGVLTPNEQFF
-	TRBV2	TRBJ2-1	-	TGTGCCAGCAGTGATTGGTTCTCAGGGGGGGATGAGCAGTTCTTC	CASSDWFSGGDEQFF
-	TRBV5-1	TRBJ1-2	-	TGCGCCAGCAGCACCCCCGGGACTGCCTTTAATGGCTACACCTTC	CASSTPGTAFNGYTF
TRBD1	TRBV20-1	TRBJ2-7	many	TGCAGTACTCACCAGGGGGCGCGGGAGCAGTACTTC	CSTHQGAREQYF
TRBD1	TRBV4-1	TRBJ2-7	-	TGCGCCAGCAGCCACCCACCCGGGACAGGGGCCTCCTACGAGCAGTACTTC	CASSHPPGTGASYEQYF
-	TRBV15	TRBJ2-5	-	TGTGCCACCAGCAGAGTAGGGGCTCGGTACCAAGAGACCCTGTACTTC	CATSRVGARYQETLYF
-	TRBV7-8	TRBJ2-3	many	TGTGCCAGCAGCTTAGACCGAGTCCACACAGATACGCAGTATTTT	CASSLDRVHTDTQYF
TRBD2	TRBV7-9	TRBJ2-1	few	TGTGCCAGCAGCTGGACGGGGGGGCCGGGTGAGCAGTTCTTC	CASSWTGGPGEQFF
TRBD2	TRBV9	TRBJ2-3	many	TGTGCCAGCAGCCAAACTCCCGGGTCACTAGCGGACCTTACGCAGTATTTT	CASSQTPGSLADLTQYF
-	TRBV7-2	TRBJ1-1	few	TGTGCCAGCAGCCCCGGACCCGGGCAGGGGTCTGAAGCTTTCTTT	CASSPGPGQGSEAFF
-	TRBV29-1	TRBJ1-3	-	TGCAGCGTGGCCCAAACTATCTCTGGAAACACCATATATTTT	CSVAQTISGNTIYF
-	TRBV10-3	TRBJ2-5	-	TGTGCCATCAGTGAAGGTGGCGGAGGGGTCCAAGAGACCCAGTACTTC	CAISEGGGGVQETQYF
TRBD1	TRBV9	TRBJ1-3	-	TGTGCCAGCAGCGAGGGGGACAGGGAGCCCACCATATATTTT	CASSEGDREPTIYF
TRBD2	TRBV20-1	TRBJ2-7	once	TGCAGTGCTAGAGCGACTAGCGGAAACTCCTACGAGCAGTACTTC	CSARATSGNSYEQYF
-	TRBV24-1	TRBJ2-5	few	TGTGCCACCAGTGATCCCAGACGAGCGGTACGCCAAGAGACCCAGTACTTC	CATSDPRRAVRQETQYF
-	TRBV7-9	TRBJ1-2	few	TGTGCCAGCAGCCCTATAGAGGGATTCCATGGCTACACCTTC	CASSPIEGFHGYTF
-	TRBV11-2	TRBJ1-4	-	TGTGCCAGCAGCCATCCACCATTCGGTCCGCTAAATGAAAAACTGTTTTTT	CASSHPPFGPLNEKLFF
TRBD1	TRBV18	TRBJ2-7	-	TGTGCCAGCTCCCGCGGGACAGGGCTTCGGGAGCAGTACTTC	CASSRGTGLREQYF
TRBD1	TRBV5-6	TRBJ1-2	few	TGTGCCAGCAGATCCGACAGGGCAGGTGGCTACACCTTC	CASRSDRAGGYTF
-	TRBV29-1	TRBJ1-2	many	TGCAGCGTTGGGAGGCGAGACTATGGCTACACCTTC	CSVGRRDYGYTF
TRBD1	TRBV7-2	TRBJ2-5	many	TGTGCCAGCAGCTTAGATCAGGGGGAGCAGTACTTC	CASSLDQGEQYF
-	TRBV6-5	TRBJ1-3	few	TGTGCCGCCTGGGGGATCTCTGGAAACACCATATATTTT	CAAWGISGNTIYF
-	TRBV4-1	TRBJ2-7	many	TGCGCCAGCAGCCAAGATGGGGATTCTCTCTACGAGCAGTACTTC	CASSQDGDSLYEQYF
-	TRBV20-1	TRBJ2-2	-	TGCAGTGCTAGACAGGGGCGGGGCACCGGGGAGCTGTTTTTT	CSARQGRGTGELFF
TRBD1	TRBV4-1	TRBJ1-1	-	TGCGCCAGCAGCCGAGGTCCGGGACAGGGGGACACTGAAGCTTTCTTT	CASSRGPGQGDTEAFF
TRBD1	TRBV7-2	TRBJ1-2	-	TGTGCCAGCAGCGGACAGGGACTGGACTATGGCTACACCTTC	CASSGQGLDYGYTF
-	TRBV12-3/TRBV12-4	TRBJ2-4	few	TGTGCCAGCAGTCAAAGCAGAACCGCGGGCAATGAGCAGTACTTC	CASSQSRTAGNEQYF
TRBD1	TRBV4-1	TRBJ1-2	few	TGCGCCAGCAGCCAACCGAGGGGTCAGGGGGATGGCTACACCTTC	CASSQPRGQGDGYTF
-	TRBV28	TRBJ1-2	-	TGTGCCAGCAGTTTGTGGGGGGCGCGGTATGGCTACACCTTC	CASSLWGARYGYTF
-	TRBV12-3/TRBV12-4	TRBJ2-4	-	TGTGCCAGCAGTTTAGGGGGTAAGGACATTCAGTACTTC	CASSLGGKDIQYF
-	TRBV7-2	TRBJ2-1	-	TGTGCCAGCAGCTCAGGCGGGGCAGCTTACAATGAGCAGTTCTTC	CASSSGGAAYNEQFF